This TCR beta chain was identified in a study of identical twins. V gave up 5 bases and J gave up 2 bases, with 12 bases separating them. Germline V CDR1 and CDR2: SGHRS, YFSETQ. This CDR3 region has 14 residues. This clonotype was picked up a small number of times. Its target is unknown. TCRdb processed the 5' RACE reads anew with MiXCR; each CDR3 protein has one entry. The sample includes 280,000 or so distinct CDR3 sequences, 8% to 9% of them seen just once. Study observations and caveats: Carriage of fewer insertions was seen in abundant cord blood beta clonotypes, whereas memory repertoires showed none.

The sample was also reused in another study, on yellow fever vaccine responses in identical twins.

Sequencing was carried out using memory (CD45RO+) T cells sorted from blood. The TCR originated in a young woman in good health. The chain couples TRBV5-1 to TRBJ2-3; D is perhaps TRBD1 (6 bases). In DNA form, the CDR3 reads TGCGCCAGCAGACCTGGACAGTCCACAGATACGCAGTATTTT. Its protein is CASRPGQSTDTQYF.